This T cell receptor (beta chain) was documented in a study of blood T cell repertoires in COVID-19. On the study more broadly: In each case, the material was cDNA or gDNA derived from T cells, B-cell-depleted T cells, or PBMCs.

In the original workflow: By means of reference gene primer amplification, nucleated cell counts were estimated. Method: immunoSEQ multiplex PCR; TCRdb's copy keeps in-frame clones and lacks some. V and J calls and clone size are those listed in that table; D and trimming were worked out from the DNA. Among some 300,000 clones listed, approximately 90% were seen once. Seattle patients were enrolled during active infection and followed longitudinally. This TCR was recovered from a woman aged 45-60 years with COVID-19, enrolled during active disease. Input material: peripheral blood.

The CDR3 region is CASRDPRGTGKETQYF. The CDR3 bases are TGTGCCAGTAGGGATCCTCGAGGGACAGGGAAAGAGACCCAGTACTTC. V gene TRBV19 combines with J gene TRBJ2-5; 9 bases fit TRBD1. This CDR3 is 16 amino acids long. CDR1 and CDR2 (germline): LNHDA, SQIVND (reference sequence). V lost 6 bases and J lost 3; bases outside the gene matches: 11. Variable domain in full (rest from reference TRBV19 and TRBJ2-5): DGGITQSPKYLFRKEGQNVTLSCEQNLNHDAMYWYRQDPGQGLRLIYYSQIVNDFQKGDIAEGYSVSREKKESFPLTVTSAQKNPTAFYLCASRDPRGTGKETQYFGPGTRLLVL.